Following are 18 T cell receptor beta chains from one sample sequenced in a study of cytomegalovirus exposure and HLA in healthy donors. This PCR relied on a set of 60 Vbeta primers and 13 Jbeta primers. Sequencing was performed with immunoSEQ multiplex PCR; in TCRdb, only in-frame clones are kept and a portion is missing. The sample records 120,000 or so clones, roughly 80% being singletons. Sequenced: PBMCs. Every receptor here comes from a female donor in good health and CMV-seropositive.

The chain combines TRBV6-5 with TRBJ2-1; 7 nucleotides match TRBD2. V shed 5 bases and J 10 bases; nucleotides not matched to a gene: 14. The CDR3 has 15 residues. The V gene's germline CDR1 is MNHEY and CDR2 SVGAGI. The CDR3 nucleotides read TGTGCCAGCAGTCCGGCCGGACTAGGACTTCGCGAGCAGTTCTTC. This translates into CASSPAGLGLREQFF.

This clone was observed a few times. The rearrangement links TRBV6-1 to TRBJ2-5; a possible D gene is TRBD1 (6 bases). Per germline, CDR1 MNHNS and CDR2 SASEGT. This CDR3 spans 16 amino acids. The ends were cut back, 3 bases at V and 2 bases at J, with 16 bases in the middle. In DNA form, the CDR3 reads TGTGCCAGCAGTGAGAAGAACTGGGACACACAAGAGACCCAGTACTTC. This sequence encodes CASSEKNWDTQETQYF.

The J gene is TRBJ1-2, the V gene TRBV5-1; tentative D call: TRBD1 (6 bases). The V end was cut by 5 bases, the J end by 4 bases, with 18 bases between. This CDR3 spans 15 amino acids. CDR1 SGHRS and CDR2 YFSETQ come from the germline V gene. The CDR3, as DNA: TGCGCCAGCAGATCCGGAACAGGGACCCTCTATGGCTACACCTTC. Its protein is CASRSGTGTLYGYTF.

The chain employs TRBV5-6 and TRBJ2-7, with a weak D call TRBD1 (6 bases). Trimming shortened V by 2 bases and J by 2 bases, and 11 bases separated the two germline ends. The germline V gene has CDR1 SGHDT and CDR2 YYEEEE. The length of the CDR3 is 14 residues. Here the CDR3 reads CASSFGQSTYEQYF. CDR3 DNA sequence: TGTGCCAGCAGCTTCGGACAGTCAACCTACGAGCAGTACTTC.

The chain employs TRBV11-2 and TRBJ1-3; 7 bases fit TRBD1. The CDR3 loop spans 16 amino acids. Germline V gives CDR1 SGHAT, CDR2 FQNNGV. J was trimmed by 1 base and V by 6 bases; bases with no gene match: 9. CDR3 sequence reads: CASRPGTVDSGNTIYF. For the CDR3, the DNA is TGTGCCAGCAGACCCGGGACAGTAGATTCTGGAAACACCATATATTTT.

The chain is built from TRBV7-3 and TRBJ2-3, with D possibly TRBD2 on 7 matching bases. Trimming left V 8 bases short and J 0 bases short, with 9 bases between. CDR3 length equals 13 residues. The germline V gene encodes CDR1 SGHTA and CDR2 FQGTGA. DNA for the CDR3: TGTGCCAGCGGGGGGGGCAGCACAGATACGCAGTATTTT. Protein product: CASGGGSTDTQYF.

This clone was found once. As DNA, the CDR3 is TGTGCCAGCAGTTACTCGCAGGGGGCTAGCACAGATACGCAGTATTTT. As protein: CASSYSQGASTDTQYF. V gene TRBV6-6 combines with J gene TRBJ2-3; 8 positions match TRBD1. Trimming took 0 bases from V and 0 from J; bases not matched to a gene: 2. The CDR3 is 16 residues long. Germline lookup yields CDR1 MNHNY and CDR2 SVGAGI (reference sequence).

The gene calls are TRBV5-1 and TRBJ1-1; no definite D call. CDR3 length equals 14 residues. V was shortened by 5 bases and J by 0 bases, with 11 bases between the two germline ends. CDR1 and CDR2 from the germline V gene are SGHRS and YFSETQ. The CDR3 nucleotides are TGCGCCAGCAGGGAGCGACCAATGAACACTGAAGCTTTCTTT. Its protein product is CASRERPMNTEAFF.

V is TRBV19 and J is TRBJ2-1; TRBD2 matches 9 bases. CDR1 and CDR2 from the germline V gene are LNHDA and SQIVND (reference sequence). The CDR3 is made up of 15 amino acids. After removal of 3 bases from V and 6 bases from J, the junction contained 6 bases not matched to a gene. The CDR3 spells CASSISLAGRNEQFF. CDR3 coding DNA: TGTGCCAGTAGTATTAGTCTAGCGGGGCGCAATGAGCAGTTCTTC.

The CDR3 coding sequence is TGTGCCAGCAGCCCGGGACAGGGGGCCCTCAAGGTGGCCAAAAACATTCAGTACTTC. Protein product: CASSPGQGALKVAKNIQYF. The chain uses TRBV4-2 and TRBJ2-4; 12 bases are a match to TRBD1. The CDR3 has 19 residues. Germline CDR1 and CDR2: LGHNA and YNFKEQ. Losses at the gene ends were 4 bases for V and 1 base for J; bases not matched to a gene: 11.

This clone appeared a few times. The rearrangement uses TRBV29-1 and TRBJ2-7; 8 nucleotides align to TRBD1. Losses at the gene ends were 2 bases for V and 5 bases for J; bases not matched to a gene: 2. Per germline, CDR1 SQVTM and CDR2 ANQGSEA. The CDR3 length is 12 residues. DNA for the CDR3: TGCAGCGTTGAACAGGGGGCGGACGAGCAGTACTTC. It specifies CSVEQGADEQYF.

The J gene is TRBJ1-1, the V gene TRBV18; TRBD1 matches at 8 bases. Per germline, CDR1 KGHSH and CDR2 LQKENI. Germline trimming cut 6 bases from V and 8 bases from J; bases unmatched to any gene: 5. The CDR3 has 12 residues. The CDR3 nucleotides are TGTGCCAGCTCTCCGGACAGGGTCGAAGCTTTCTTT. This translates into CASSPDRVEAFF.

V gene TRBV19 combines with J gene TRBJ1-2, with 10 nucleotides matching TRBD1. Germline assignment: CDR1 LNHDA and CDR2 SQIVND (reference sequence). J was trimmed by 6 bases and V by 3 bases; bases with no gene match: 7. The CDR3 is 15 amino acids. The CDR3 spells CASSISGTGVNGYTF. CDR3 sequence (DNA): TGTGCCAGTAGTATCAGTGGGACAGGGGTAAATGGCTACACCTTC.

The V gene is TRBV5-1, the J gene TRBJ1-4, with D maybe TRBD1 (5 bases). Per the germline V gene, CDR1 is SGHRS and CDR2 is YFSETQ. With 0 bases removed from V and 8 bases from J, the gap between germline ends came to 14 bases. The CDR3 spans 15 residues. The CDR3 here is CASSLGRGGGEKLFF. DNA of the CDR3: TGCGCCAGCAGCTTGGGGCGGGGCGGCGGGGAAAAACTGTTTTTT.

V usage is TRBV10-3 and J usage is TRBJ1-2, with TRBD1 identical over 7 bases. The CDR3 has 14 residues. Germline V gene sequence: CDR1 ENHRY, CDR2 SYGVKD. V was pared by 4 bases and J by 2 bases, with 4 bases of the junction left unmatched. CDR3 sequence (DNA): TGTGCCATCAGTGGACAACAGGGGAACTATGGCTACACCTTC. The encoded protein is CAISGQQGNYGYTF.

The chain recombines TRBV7-8 with TRBJ2-7; maybe TRBD1 (6 bases). The ends were cut back, 7 bases at V and 2 bases at J, with 18 bases in the middle. This CDR3 contains 15 residues. From germline, CDR1 is SGHVS and CDR2 FQNEAQ. CDR3 bases: TGTGCCAGCAAGACCTCCGGGACACTAGCCTACGAGCAGTACTTC. It is translated as CASKTSGTLAYEQYF.

V is TRBV19 and J is TRBJ2-2; 11 bases are a match to TRBD1. After removal of 3 bases from V and 6 bases from J, the junction contained 6 bases not matched to a gene. The CDR3 consists of 16 residues. Germline-derived CDR1 and CDR2 are LNHDA and SQIVND (reference sequence). This CDR3 is CASSIGTGGLAGELFF. CDR3 nucleotide sequence: TGTGCCAGTAGTATCGGGACAGGGGGTTTGGCCGGGGAGCTGTTTTTT.

The genes are TRBV9 and TRBJ2-3; no clear D gene. Trimming removed 4 bases at V and 0 bases at J, with 9 bases between. Per germline, CDR1 SGDLS and CDR2 YYNGEE. The CDR3 runs to 14 residues. Here the CDR3 DNA reads TGTGCCAGCAGCCCGGTTCCTAGCACAGATACGCAGTATTTT. Translated: CASSPVPSTDTQYF.